What follows are 13 T cell receptor beta chains derived from one specimen sequenced in a study of T-cell reconstitution after alpha-beta-depleted transplantation in children. Molecular barcoding with unique molecular identifiers was used for the TCRbeta library. TCRdb redid the calling of the PCR reads with MiXCR, one entry per CDR3 protein. The sample lists hundreds of thousands of distinct CDR3 sequences; around 13% were seen once. Material: PBMCs, obtained before TCRalphabeta/CD19-depleted stem cell transplant. Receptor source: a girl aged 2-15 years with congenital amegakaryocytic thrombocytopenia, due to receive a stem cell transplant.

This clonotype came up many times. The rearrangement joins TRBV7-9 to TRBJ2-7, with 7 bases fitting TRBD1. Trimming cost V 1 base and J 3 bases; bases outside gene matches: 9. Germline assignment: CDR1 SEHNR and CDR2 FQNEAQ (reference sequence). The CDR3 is 16 amino acids. The chain's CDR3 is CASSLVARDSYYEQYF. The CDR3 DNA reads as TGTGCCAGCAGCTTAGTAGCCCGGGACAGTTACTACGAGCAGTACTTC.

This clonotype turned up a few times. V gene TRBV5-1 combines with J gene TRBJ2-1, with D perhaps matching TRBD2 (5 bases). CDR3 length: 14 amino acids. Germline V gene sequence: CDR1 SGHRS, CDR2 YFSETQ. V lost 0 bases, J lost 8 bases, and 12 bases lay in between. In DNA, the CDR3 is TGCGCCAGCAGCTTGGCCCTTGAGGGAGATGAGCAGTTCTTC. It translates to CASSLALEGDEQFF.

V usage is TRBV20-1 and J usage is TRBJ2-3, with TRBD2 matching 10 bases. The trim removed 6 bases at V and 0 bases at J, leaving 3 bases unmatched. The CDR3 has 14 amino acids. Germline lookup yields CDR1 DFQATT and CDR2 SNEGSKA (reference sequence). The CDR3 DNA is TGCAGTGCAACTAGCGGGGCTAGCACAGATACGCAGTATTTT. It codes for CSATSGASTDTQYF.

This clonotype was seen more than once but under ten times. This chain joins TRBV12-3 or TRBV12-4 and TRBJ2-1; 11 bases fit TRBD2. The CDR3 contains 14 residues. V trimming: 3 bases; J trimming: 10 bases; junction bases outside the gene matches: 5. CDR3 sequence reads: CASSFSGRGDEQFF. The CDR3, as DNA: TGTGCCAGCAGTTTTAGCGGGAGGGGCGACGAGCAGTTCTTC.

The V and J genes are TRBV7-8 and TRBJ2-1; D is perhaps TRBD2 (5 bases). CDR1 and CDR2 (germline): SGHVS, FQNEAQ. The CDR3 sequence is 16 residues long. Between the trimmed V and J ends, which lost 2 bases and 4 bases, there was a span of 15 bases. The CDR3: CASSLNGLEGYNEQFF. The CDR3 DNA reads as TGTGCCAGCAGCTTAAATGGCCTTGAGGGATACAATGAGCAGTTCTTC.

The CDR3 here is CASTLLAEITGELFF. The CDR3 coding sequence is TGTGCCAGCACCTTGTTAGCGGAGATCACCGGGGAGCTGTTTTTT. The chain carries TRBV7-9 and TRBJ2-2, with D perhaps TRBD2 (6 bases). CDR3 length equals 15 residues. CDR1 is SEHNR, CDR2 FQNEAQ, per germline (reference sequence). V shed 7 bases and J shed 4 bases, with 16 bases lying between them.

This clonotype was recorded a few times. The chain carries TRBV27 and TRBJ2-7; 8 positions agree with TRBD2. This CDR3 is 13 amino acids long. Looked up from germline, CDR1 is MNHEY and CDR2 is SMNVEV (reference sequence). With 5 bases clipped from V and 2 bases from J, the junction kept 2 bases outside the gene matches. The CDR3 DNA follows: TGTGCCAGCAGTCAGCGGGAGCCCTACGAGCAGTACTTC. Translation: CASSQREPYEQYF.

The table lists this clonotype with a few counts. The chain employs TRBV20-1 and TRBJ1-1; D not certain. Germline V gene data show CDR1 as DFQATT and CDR2 as SNEGSKA (reference sequence). V was shortened by 1 base and J by 2 bases, with 14 bases between the two germline ends. This CDR3 has 15 residues. CDR3 region: CSARGRRRANTEAFF. The CDR3 DNA sequence: TGCAGTGCTAGAGGAAGGAGACGGGCAAACACTGAAGCTTTCTTT.

The chain employs TRBV5-8 and TRBJ2-3; 9 bases are a match to TRBD1. V lost 4 bases, J lost 4 bases, and 7 bases stayed unmatched. CDR1 and CDR2 from the germline V gene are SGHTS and YDEGEE. This CDR3 spans 15 amino acids. The CDR3 sequence: CASSPGQGFADTQYF. CDR3 nucleotide sequence: TGTGCCAGCAGCCCGGGACAGGGATTCGCAGATACGCAGTATTTT.

This chain connects TRBV5-5 to TRBJ2-7, with 7 bases that match TRBD2. The J segment lost 2 bases and the V segment lost 4 bases, leaving 9 bases of the junction unmatched. CDR3 size: 15 residues. CDR1 and CDR2 (germline): SGHKS, YYEKEE (reference sequence). Here the CDR3 reads CASSPDPGGTYEQYF. In DNA form, the CDR3 reads TGTGCCAGCAGCCCGGATCCGGGAGGAACCTACGAGCAGTACTTC.

This clonotype was found a few times. This chain connects TRBV7-9 to TRBJ2-1; 8 bases are shared with TRBD2. Germline V lookup: CDR1 SEHNR, CDR2 FQNEAQ (reference sequence). V trimming: 5 bases; J trimming: 14 bases; junction bases outside the gene matches: 8. This CDR3 has 12 amino acids. CDR3 in amino acids: CASSVASGWKFF. In nucleotides, the CDR3 is TGTGCCAGCAGCGTGGCTAGCGGGTGGAAGTTCTTC.

This clonotype has at least ten counts. The V and J genes are TRBV20-1 and TRBJ2-7; D gene uncertain. The CDR3 is 13 amino acids. V lost 5 bases and J lost 7, with 18 bases in between. In germline, CDR1 is DFQATT, CDR2 SNEGSKA (reference sequence). In nucleotides, the CDR3 is TGCAGTGCTCTGGTTTCCCCCCAGTGGGAGCAGTACTTC. Its protein product is CSALVSPQWEQYF.

This clonotype has ten or more counts. The J gene is TRBJ1-1, the V gene TRBV6-1; D not certain. CDR3 length: 12 residues. CDR1 is MNHNS and CDR2 is SASEGT in the germline V gene. Deletions cut 5 bases from V and 3 bases from J, with 7 bases between. The DNA for the CDR3 is TGTGCCAGCAGTATGCGGGACACTGAAGCTTTCTTT. Its translation is CASSMRDTEAFF.